Below, 12 T cell receptor beta chains from the same sample are listed, as sequenced in a study of spatial heterogeneity in lung cancer. The time point was: sample taken at primary tumor resection. Sequencing of whole RNA from tumor, nontumor lung or frozen PBMC involved no sorting. TCRdb passed the 5' RACE reads through MiXCR, listing each CDR3 protein once. The table lists 8,500 to 14,000 distinct CDR3 sequences, less than 4.5% of them singletons. The specimen comprised PBMCs, sampled at surgery. These receptors were obtained from a female donor with early-stage non-small cell lung cancer.

This clonotype was picked up many times. A library prepared for alpha chains yielded this beta chain as an off-target read; its size is of little meaning. The J gene is TRBJ2-5, the V gene TRBV11-2; D remains ambiguous. The CDR3 contains 13 residues. The germline V and J ends were trimmed by 1 base and 1 base, with 4 bases remaining between them. Looked up from germline, CDR1 is SGHAT and CDR2 is FQNNGV. The CDR3 spells CASSLGPQETQYF. The CDR3, as DNA: TGTGCCAGCAGCTTAGGGCCCCAAGAGACCCAGTACTTC.

The table lists this clonotype with many counts. The library was designed around alpha chains, so this beta chain is a stray read whose abundance carries little weight. V and J are TRBV5-5 and TRBJ2-7, with D possibly TRBD2 on 6 matching bases. The CDR3 is made up of 15 amino acids. Germline V CDR1 and CDR2: SGHKS, YYEKEE (reference sequence). Trimming pared 0 bases from V and 4 bases from J, leaving 14 bases between. CDR3 DNA: TGTGCCAGCAGCTTGGGACTGGGGGGTTTTTACGAGCAGTACTTC. Amino acid sequence: CASSLGLGGFYEQYF.

This clonotype was counted at least ten times. In a library made to pick up alpha chains, this beta chain is a stray read with a size that means little. The gene calls are TRBV7-2 and TRBJ2-5; 9 bases align to TRBD2. This CDR3 spans 14 amino acids. The V gene's germline CDR1 is SGHTA and CDR2 FQGNSA. V shed 4 bases and J 5 bases; nucleotides not matched to a gene: 5. DNA for the CDR3: TGTGCCAGCAGCTACCGACTAGCGGAGGAGACCCAGTACTTC. Translation gives CASSYRLAEETQYF.

This clonotype was counted ten times or more. The size of this beta chain means little, since it is a stray read in a library made for alpha chains. This CDR3 is CATSADSYYNEQFF. The CDR3 nucleotides read TGTGCCACCAGTGCAGACAGTTACTACAATGAGCAGTTCTTC. The chain combines TRBV24-1 with TRBJ2-1, with D tentatively TRBD1 (5 bases). The V end lost 5 bases, the J end lost 3 bases, and 10 bases lay between the germline ends. CDR1 and CDR2 from the germline V gene are KGHDR and SFDVKD. CDR3 length: 14 amino acids.

This clonotype was picked up a small number of times. This beta chain turned up in a library designed for alpha chains; as an off-target read, its abundance says little. This rearrangement joins TRBV7-2 to TRBJ1-2; possible D gene TRBD1, 6 bases. The germline V gene has CDR1 SGHTA and CDR2 FQGNSA. V lost 5 bases to trimming and J lost 5 bases, with 18 bases between them. The CDR3 sequence is 15 residues long. The CDR3 is CASSAMGAGKYGYTF. Here the CDR3 DNA reads TGTGCCAGCAGCGCAATGGGGGCGGGGAAGTATGGCTACACCTTC.

Of note for this clonotype: This beta chain is an off-target read within a library intended for alpha chains, so its frequency means little. The chain uses TRBV5-1 and TRBJ2-7, with D possibly matching TRBD2 (6 bases). V was pared by 0 bases and J by 0 bases, with 13 bases between. Germline lookup yields CDR1 SGHRS and CDR2 YFSETQ. The CDR3 spans 16 residues. The CDR3 here is CASSLEGLTSSYEQYF. CDR3 in DNA: TGCGCCAGCAGCTTGGAGGGGCTGACTAGCTCCTACGAGCAGTACTTC.

This clonotype was counted at least ten times. The size of this beta chain means little, since it is a stray read in a library made for alpha chains. The chain carries TRBV27 and TRBJ1-1; 8 bases map to TRBD1. J lost 6 bases, V lost 4 bases, and 7 bases had no gene match. The CDR3 length is 14 residues. Germline CDR1 MNHEY, CDR2 SMNVEV (reference sequence). In DNA, the CDR3 is TGTGCCAGCAGTTCCGACCTGGACAGGGCTGAAGCTTTCTTT. This gives the protein CASSSDLDRAEAFF.

This clonotype showed up many times. A library made for alpha chains picked up this beta chain off target, so its size means little. The chain employs TRBV20-1 and TRBJ2-7, with TRBD2 matching 8 bases. The CDR3 has 13 amino acids. J gave up 3 bases and V 3 bases, and 4 bases lay outside the gene matches. CDR1 and CDR2 from the germline V gene are DFQATT and SNEGSKA (reference sequence). CDR3 residues: CSASGAGGYEQYF. For the CDR3, the DNA is TGCAGTGCTAGCGGGGCGGGGGGCTACGAGCAGTACTTC.

This clonotype was seen at least ten times. Because this beta chain is a stray read in a library intended to capture alpha chains, its abundance should not be given much weight. The rearrangement joins TRBV4-2 to TRBJ1-1; D not certain. The germline V gene encodes CDR1 LGHNA and CDR2 YNFKEQ. This CDR3 has 13 amino acids. V shed 1 base and J shed 3 bases, with 6 bases lying between them. The CDR3 DNA reads as TGTGCCAGCAGCCAAGGGAGGGACACTGAAGCTTTCTTT. Its translation is CASSQGRDTEAFF.

This clonotype has ten or more counts. This beta chain lies outside the target of a library built for alpha chains; its clone size means little. The chain has TRBV7-4 and TRBJ1-6; tentatively, D is TRBD1 (5 bases). Trimming removed 4 bases at V and 7 bases at J, with 20 bases between. Per the germline V gene, CDR1 is SGHVT and CDR2 is SQSDAQ. This CDR3 has 17 residues. CDR3 region: CASSSIPGHALNSPLHF. The CDR3 region has the DNA TGTGCCAGCAGCTCTATCCCCGGACACGCGTTGAATTCACCCCTCCACTTT. Filled out from reference TRBV7-4 and TRBJ1-6, the complete variable domain reads GAGVSQSPRYKVAKRGRDVALRCDSISGHVTLYWYRQTLGQGSEVLTYSQSDAQRDKSGRPSGRFSAERPERSVSTLKIQRTEQGDSAVYLCASSSIPGHALNSPLHFGNGTRLTVT.

This clonotype was counted many times. This beta chain was picked up by a library intended for alpha chains and is off target, so its count carries little meaning. This sequence joins TRBV9 and TRBJ2-1, with D possibly TRBD1 on 6 matching bases. The CDR3 is made up of 15 amino acids. V was clipped by 3 bases and J by 2 bases, with 12 bases between them. The germline gives CDR1 SGDLS, CDR2 YYNGEE. The CDR3, as DNA: TGTGCCAGCAGCGCTGAACAGGGAACCTACAATGAGCAGTTCTTC. Protein product: CASSAEQGTYNEQFF.

This clonotype was observed at least ten times. Within a library made for alpha chains, this beta chain is off target, and its count is uninformative. This chain links TRBV7-2 with TRBJ2-2; the D gene is possibly TRBD1 (6 bases). CDR3 length: 15 residues. The V end was cut by 3 bases, the J end by 4 bases, with 12 bases between. Germline V lookup: CDR1 SGHTA, CDR2 FQGNSA. The CDR3: CASSFGTPITGELFF. The CDR3 coding sequence is TGTGCCAGCAGCTTCGGGACACCAATCACCGGGGAGCTGTTTTTT.